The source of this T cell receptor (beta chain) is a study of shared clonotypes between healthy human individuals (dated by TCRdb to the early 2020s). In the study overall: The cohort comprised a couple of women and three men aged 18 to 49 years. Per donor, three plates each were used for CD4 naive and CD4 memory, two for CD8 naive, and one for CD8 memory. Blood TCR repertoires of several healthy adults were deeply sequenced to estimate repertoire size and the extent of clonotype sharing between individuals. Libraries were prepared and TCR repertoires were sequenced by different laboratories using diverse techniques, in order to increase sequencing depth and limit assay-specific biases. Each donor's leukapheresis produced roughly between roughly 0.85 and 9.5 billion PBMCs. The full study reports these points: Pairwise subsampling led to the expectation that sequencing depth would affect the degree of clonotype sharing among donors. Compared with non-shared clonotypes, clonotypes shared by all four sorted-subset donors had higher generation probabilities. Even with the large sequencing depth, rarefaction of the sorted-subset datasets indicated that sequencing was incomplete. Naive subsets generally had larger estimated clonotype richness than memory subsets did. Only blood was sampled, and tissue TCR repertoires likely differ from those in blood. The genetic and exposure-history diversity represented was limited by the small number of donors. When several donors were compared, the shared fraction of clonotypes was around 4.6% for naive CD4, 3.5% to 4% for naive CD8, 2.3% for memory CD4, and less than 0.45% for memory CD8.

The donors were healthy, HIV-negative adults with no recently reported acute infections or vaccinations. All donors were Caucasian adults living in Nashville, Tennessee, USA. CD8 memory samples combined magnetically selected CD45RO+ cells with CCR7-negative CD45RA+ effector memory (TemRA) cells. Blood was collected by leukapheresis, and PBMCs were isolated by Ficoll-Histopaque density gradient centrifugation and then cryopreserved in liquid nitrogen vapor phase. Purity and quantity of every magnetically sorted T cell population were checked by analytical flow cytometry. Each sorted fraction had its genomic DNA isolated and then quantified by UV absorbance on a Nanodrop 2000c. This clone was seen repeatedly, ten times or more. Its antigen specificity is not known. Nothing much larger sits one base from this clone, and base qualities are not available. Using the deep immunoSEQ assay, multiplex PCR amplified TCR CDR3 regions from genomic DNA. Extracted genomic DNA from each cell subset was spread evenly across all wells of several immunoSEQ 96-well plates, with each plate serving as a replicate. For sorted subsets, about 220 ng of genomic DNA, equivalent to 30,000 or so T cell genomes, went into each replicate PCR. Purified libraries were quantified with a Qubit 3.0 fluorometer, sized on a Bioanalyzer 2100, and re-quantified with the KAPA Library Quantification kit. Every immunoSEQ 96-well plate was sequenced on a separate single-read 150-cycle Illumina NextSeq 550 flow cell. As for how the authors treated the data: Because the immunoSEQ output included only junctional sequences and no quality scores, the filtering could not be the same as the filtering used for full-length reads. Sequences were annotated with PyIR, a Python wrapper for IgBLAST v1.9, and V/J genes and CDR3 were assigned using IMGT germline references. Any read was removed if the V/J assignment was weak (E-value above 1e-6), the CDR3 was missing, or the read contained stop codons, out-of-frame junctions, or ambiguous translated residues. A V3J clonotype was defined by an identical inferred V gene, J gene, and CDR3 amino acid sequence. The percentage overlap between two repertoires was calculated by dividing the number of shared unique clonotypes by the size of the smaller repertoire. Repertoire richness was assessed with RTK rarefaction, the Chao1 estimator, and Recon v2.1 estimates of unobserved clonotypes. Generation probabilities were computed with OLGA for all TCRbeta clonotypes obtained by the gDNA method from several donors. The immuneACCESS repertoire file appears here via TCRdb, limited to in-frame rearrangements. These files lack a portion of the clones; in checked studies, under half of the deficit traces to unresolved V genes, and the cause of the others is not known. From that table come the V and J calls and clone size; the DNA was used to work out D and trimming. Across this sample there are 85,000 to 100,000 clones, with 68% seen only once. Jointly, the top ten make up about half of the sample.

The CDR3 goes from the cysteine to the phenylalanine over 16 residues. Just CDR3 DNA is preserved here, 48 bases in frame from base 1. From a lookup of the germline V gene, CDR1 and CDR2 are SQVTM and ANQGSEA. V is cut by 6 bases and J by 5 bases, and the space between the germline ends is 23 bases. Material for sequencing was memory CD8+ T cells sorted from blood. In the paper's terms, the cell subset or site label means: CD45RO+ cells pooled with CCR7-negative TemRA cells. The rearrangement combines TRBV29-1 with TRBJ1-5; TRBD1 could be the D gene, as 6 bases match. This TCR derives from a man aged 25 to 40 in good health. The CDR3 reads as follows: CSVGAGANLVYQPQHF. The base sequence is TGCAGCGTAGGGGCAGGGGCGAACCTAGTATATCAGCCCCAGCATTTT.